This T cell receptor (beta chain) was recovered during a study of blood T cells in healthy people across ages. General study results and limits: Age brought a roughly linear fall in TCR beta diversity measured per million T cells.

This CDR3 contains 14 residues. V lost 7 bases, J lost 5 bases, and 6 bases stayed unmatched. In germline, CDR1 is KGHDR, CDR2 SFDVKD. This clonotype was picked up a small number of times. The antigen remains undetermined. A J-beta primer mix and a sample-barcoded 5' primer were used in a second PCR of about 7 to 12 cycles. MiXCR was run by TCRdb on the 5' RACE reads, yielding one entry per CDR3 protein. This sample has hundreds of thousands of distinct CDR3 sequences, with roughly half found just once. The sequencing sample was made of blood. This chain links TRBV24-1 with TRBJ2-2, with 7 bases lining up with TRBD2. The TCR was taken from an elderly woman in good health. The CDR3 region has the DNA TGTGCCACCAGAGCGGGGTCGGATACCGGGGAGCTGTTTTTT. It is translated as CATRAGSDTGELFF.